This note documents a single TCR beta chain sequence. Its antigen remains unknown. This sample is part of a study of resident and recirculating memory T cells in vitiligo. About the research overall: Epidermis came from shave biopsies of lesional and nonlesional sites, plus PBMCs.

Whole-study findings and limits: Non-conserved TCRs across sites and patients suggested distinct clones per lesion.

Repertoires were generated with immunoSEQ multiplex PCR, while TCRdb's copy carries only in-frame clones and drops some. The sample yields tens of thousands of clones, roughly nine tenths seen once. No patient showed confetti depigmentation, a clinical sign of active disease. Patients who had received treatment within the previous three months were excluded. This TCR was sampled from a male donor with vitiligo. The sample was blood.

In DNA, the CDR3 is TGTGCGCAGGGGGCTAACCCAGGGAACTATGGCTACACCTTC. It translates to CAQGANPGNYGYTF. V and J are TRBV2 and TRBJ1-2; 8 bases align to TRBD1. This CDR3 has 14 residues. Germline V gene data show CDR1 as SNHLY and CDR2 as FYNNEI.